Presented here are 30 T cell receptor beta chains from one specimen sequenced in a study of cytomegalovirus exposure and HLA in healthy donors. A multiplex PCR was run with 60 Vbeta primers and 13 Jbeta primers. Method: immunoSEQ multiplex PCR; TCRdb's copy keeps in-frame clones and lacks some. The repertoire table contains approximately 170,000 clones. Sequences were obtained from PBMCs. Receptors originate from a woman younger than 35 in good health and CMV-seropositive.

J is TRBJ1-5 and V is TRBV6-5; TRBD1 agrees at 9 bases. The germline CDR1 and CDR2 sequences are MNHEY and SVGAGI. The CDR3 runs to 14 residues. Losses at the gene ends were 6 bases for V and 2 bases for J; bases not matched to a gene: 2. The CDR3 nucleotides are TGTGCCAGCAGCCGGGACAGGGGCAATCAGCCCCAGCATTTT. Its translation: CASSRDRGNQPQHF.

The chain uses TRBV19 and TRBJ1-2; D unresolved. This CDR3 has 14 residues. Germline values: CDR1 LNHDA, CDR2 SQIVND (reference sequence). V was cut by 3 bases and J by 4 bases, with 12 bases left in between. The CDR3 loop reads CASSIFGVGYGYTF. For the CDR3, the DNA is TGTGCCAGTAGTATCTTCGGGGTCGGCTATGGCTACACCTTC.

The gene calls are TRBV7-9 and TRBJ2-1; tentatively, D is TRBD2 (6 bases). V lost 5 bases and J lost 1, with 18 bases in between. CDR1 and CDR2 from the germline V gene are SEHNR and FQNEAQ (reference sequence). The length of the CDR3 is 17 residues. The CDR3 coding sequence is TGTGCCAGCAGCATACCCCCCTGGGGGGTATCCTACAATGAGCAGTTCTTC. As protein: CASSIPPWGVSYNEQFF.

The chain uses TRBV6-5 and TRBJ2-5; 7 nucleotides align to TRBD2. Losses at the gene ends were 4 bases for V and 5 bases for J; bases not matched to a gene: 10. This CDR3 is built from 15 residues. CDR1 and CDR2 from the germline V gene are MNHEY and SVGAGI. The CDR3 here is CASSSAGVTWETQYF. For the CDR3, the DNA is TGTGCCAGCAGTTCGGCGGGGGTTACTTGGGAGACCCAGTACTTC.

The rearrangement links TRBV6-6 to TRBJ2-1; maybe TRBD2 (5 bases). There are 14 residues in the CDR3. V was clipped by 5 bases and J by 3 bases, with 11 bases between them. From germline, CDR1 is MNHNY and CDR2 SVGAGI (reference sequence). CDR3 sequence reads: CASSPPGLYNEQFF. CDR3 sequence (DNA): TGTGCCAGCAGTCCCCCAGGACTCTACAATGAGCAGTTCTTC.

The rearrangement links TRBV5-1 to TRBJ2-7; perhaps TRBD2 as D (6 bases). V shed 0 bases and J shed 4 bases, with 14 bases lying between them. This CDR3 is built from 15 residues. The germline V gene has CDR1 SGHRS and CDR2 YFSETQ. CDR3 in DNA: TGCGCCAGCAGCTTGGTAGGGGAGGTACGGTACGAGCAGTACTTC. Protein: CASSLVGEVRYEQYF.

V is TRBV5-5 and J is TRBJ2-2, with TRBD1 identical over 9 bases. From germline, CDR1 is SGHKS and CDR2 YYEKEE (reference sequence). The V gene end was trimmed by 2 bases and the J gene end by 4 bases; junction bases not matched to a gene: 6. The length of the CDR3 is 16 residues. As DNA, the CDR3 is TGTGCCAGCAGCTTACCCAGGACAGGGGCCACCGGGGAGCTGTTTTTT. This gives the protein CASSLPRTGATGELFF.

This chain connects TRBV21-1 to TRBJ2-1; whether TRBD2, the table's D call, matches the DNA was not checked. TRBV21-1 is described as a pseudogene. The CDR3 is made up of 18 amino acids. This CDR3 reads CASSTSRGGTSSYNEQFF. DNA for the CDR3: TGTGCCAGCAGCACCTCTCGCGGCGGGACGAGCTCCTACAATGAGCAGTTCTTC.

The J gene is TRBJ2-1, the V gene TRBV9, with 12 bases aligning to TRBD2. The germline V gene encodes CDR1 SGDLS and CDR2 YYNGEE. Trimming cost V 2 bases and J 0 bases; bases outside gene matches: 6. This CDR3 region has 18 residues. CDR3 sequence reads: CASSVWTSGDSSYNEQFF. The CDR3 bases are TGTGCCAGCAGCGTCTGGACTAGCGGGGATAGCTCCTACAATGAGCAGTTCTTC. The variable domain in full, completed from reference TRBV9 and TRBJ2-1, reads DSGVTQTPKHLITATGQRVTLRCSPRSGDLSVYWYQQSLDQGLQFLIQYYNGEERAKGNILERFSAQQFPDLHSELNLSSLELGDSALYFCASSVWTSGDSSYNEQFFGPGTRLTVL.

This sequence joins TRBV7-2 and TRBJ2-1; unclear D gene. CDR3 length: 11 amino acids. Germline loops: CDR1 SGHTA, CDR2 FQGNSA. Trimming took off 7 bases at V and 14 bases at J, with 15 bases between the two ends. The CDR3 sequence is CASTINIEEFF. The CDR3 DNA follows: TGTGCCAGCACCATAAATATAGAAGAGTTCTTC.

The chain uses TRBV7-2 and TRBJ2-1; 9 nucleotides line up with TRBD2. CDR1 is SGHTA and CDR2 is FQGNSA in the germline V gene. V lost 3 bases to trimming and J lost 5 bases; unmatched junction nucleotides: 2. The CDR3 runs to 14 residues. Written as DNA, the CDR3 is TGTGCCAGCAGCTTGAGCGGGGGGCACAATGAGCAGTTCTTC. As protein: CASSLSGGHNEQFF. The whole variable domain, filled in from reference TRBV7-2 and TRBJ2-1, reads GAGVSQSPSNKVTEKGKDVELRCDPISGHTALYWYRQSLGQGLEFLIYFQGNSAPDKSGLPSDRFSAERTGGSVSTLTIQRTQQEDSAVYLCASSLSGGHNEQFFGPGTRLTVL.

The gene calls are TRBV30 and TRBJ1-2, with TRBD1 matching 9 bases. CDR1 and CDR2 from the germline V gene are GTSNPN and SVGIG (reference sequence). Losses at the gene ends were 3 bases for V and 0 bases for J; bases not matched to a gene: 2. The CDR3 is 14 amino acids. CDR3 sequence: CAWRDRGANYGYTF. The CDR3 DNA is TGTGCCTGGAGGGACAGGGGAGCTAACTATGGCTACACCTTC.

The chain combines TRBV2 with TRBJ2-7, with 10 bases identical to TRBD1. Germline V CDR1 and CDR2: SNHLY, FYNNEI. The CDR3 length is 12 residues. V lost 4 bases to trimming and J lost 6 bases; unmatched junction nucleotides: 0. CDR3 coding DNA: TGTGCCAGCAGTGGGACAGGGGGCGAGCAGTACTTC. The encoded protein is CASSGTGGEQYF.

This rearrangement joins TRBV15 to TRBJ1-4; D unresolved. The V end lost 4 bases, the J end lost 8 bases, and 14 bases lay between the germline ends. CDR1 is LNHNV and CDR2 is YYDKDF in the germline V gene (reference sequence). This CDR3 comprises 14 residues. CDR3 region: CATSKQNREEKLFF. CDR3 bases: TGTGCCACCAGCAAACAAAACCGGGAAGAAAAACTGTTTTTT.

The rearrangement uses TRBV7-9 and TRBJ2-1, with D unresolved. The CDR3 length is 14 residues. Germline CDR1 reads SEHNR; CDR2 reads FQNEAQ (reference sequence). Trimming pared 5 bases from V and 1 base from J, leaving 9 bases between. CDR3: CASSRWASYNEQFF. In DNA, the CDR3 is TGTGCCAGCAGCCGATGGGCATCCTACAATGAGCAGTTCTTC.

This chain joins TRBV18 and TRBJ2-7; TRBD1 matches 9 bases. After removal of 3 bases from V and 2 bases from J, the junction contained 2 bases not matched to a gene. The CDR3 is made up of 14 amino acids. Germline CDR1 KGHSH, CDR2 LQKENI. DNA for the CDR3: TGTGCCAGCTCACCCGGGACAGGGACCTACGAGCAGTACTTC. Translated, it gives CASSPGTGTYEQYF.

V is TRBV9 and J is TRBJ2-5; D is possibly TRBD1 (6 bases). The V gene lost 3 bases and the J gene lost 0 bases, with 15 bases spanning the gap. The CDR3 covers 16 residues. Germline-derived CDR1 and CDR2 are SGDLS and YYNGEE. The DNA for the CDR3 is TGTGCCAGCAGCGAGACAGGTGCCAATTACCAAGAGACCCAGTACTTC. Amino acids: CASSETGANYQETQYF.

V and J are TRBV7-9 and TRBJ2-1; 8 bases align to TRBD2. V lost 0 bases and J lost 9; bases outside the gene matches: 7. This CDR3 has 15 amino acids. Germline V lookup: CDR1 SEHNR, CDR2 FQNEAQ (reference sequence). CDR3: CASSLALFSGIEQFF. Here the CDR3 DNA reads TGTGCCAGCAGCTTAGCCCTTTTTAGCGGGATTGAGCAGTTCTTC. Variable domain in full (rest from reference TRBV7-9 and TRBJ2-1): DTGVSQNPRHKITKRGQNVTFRCDPISEHNRLYWYRQTLGQGPEFLTYFQNEAQLEKSRLLSDRFSAERPKGSFSTLEIQRTEQGDSAMYLCASSLALFSGIEQFFGPGTRLTVL.

The chain joins TRBV14 to TRBJ2-7; 9 bases match TRBD1. Germline CDR1 reads SGHDN; CDR2 reads FVKESK. V lost 3 bases, J lost 0 bases, and 6 bases stayed unmatched. CDR3 length: 16 residues. The CDR3, as DNA: TGTGCCAGCAGCCACCGACAGGGACAGGGCTCCTACGAGCAGTACTTC. It codes for CASSHRQGQGSYEQYF.

This rearrangement joins TRBV7-3 to TRBJ2-1; a possible D gene is TRBD2 (5 bases). This CDR3 region has 15 residues. Trimming stripped 4 bases from V and 4 bases from J, with 14 bases between. Germline V gives CDR1 SGHTA, CDR2 FQGTGA. The CDR3 DNA sequence: TGTGCCAGCAGCTCCTTTCAAGCGGTATACAATGAGCAGTTCTTC. Its protein product is CASSSFQAVYNEQFF.

This chain uses TRBV2 with TRBJ1-2; the match to TRBD1 covers 7 bases. Trimming took 6 bases from V and 11 from J; bases not matched to a gene: 18. The CDR3 sequence is 15 residues long. The germline CDR1 and CDR2 sequences are SNHLY and FYNNEI. The CDR3 loop is CASRIGDRYDGLYTF. In nucleotides, the CDR3 is TGTGCCAGCAGGATAGGGGACAGATACGACGGGCTATACACCTTC. The entire variable domain, with the rest obtained from reference TRBV2 and TRBJ1-2, is as follows: EPEVTQTPSHQVTQMGQEVILRCVPISNHLYFYWYRQILGQKVEFLVSFYNNEISEKSEIFDDQFSVERPDGSNFTLKIRSTKLEDSAMYFCASRIGDRYDGLYTFGSGTRLTVV.

The chain employs TRBV18 and TRBJ1-6, with 9 positions matching TRBD1. Germline V gene sequence: CDR1 KGHSH, CDR2 LQKENI. The J segment lost 5 bases and the V segment lost 2 bases, leaving 1 base of the junction unmatched. The CDR3 length is 15 residues. CDR3 amino acids: CASSPGTGNNSPLHF. The CDR3, as DNA: TGTGCCAGCTCACCAGGGACAGGGAATAATTCACCCCTCCACTTT.

V gene TRBV19 combines with J gene TRBJ2-2; maybe TRBD2 (6 bases). V was cut by 7 bases and J by 0 bases, with 12 bases left in between. The CDR3 loop spans 15 amino acids. Germline V gene lookup returns CDR1 LNHDA and CDR2 SQIVND (reference sequence). The CDR3 loop reads CASTALASNTGELFF. CDR3 coding DNA: TGTGCCAGTACTGCACTAGCTTCGAACACCGGGGAGCTGTTTTTT.

DNA of the CDR3: TGCAGCACCTCCGGGACAGGGGTGGGTGAAGCTTTCTTT. Its protein is CSTSGTGVGEAFF. The rearrangement links TRBV29-1 to TRBJ1-1; 10 bases agree with TRBD1. The V gene's germline CDR1 is SQVTM and CDR2 ANQGSEA. This CDR3 has 13 amino acids. Trimming took 8 bases from V and 7 from J; bases not matched to a gene: 10.

The chain joins TRBV7-9 to TRBJ2-3, with D perhaps matching TRBD2 (5 bases). The CDR3 has 15 amino acids. The V end was cut by 1 base, the J end by 1 base, with 9 bases between. Germline V gene data show CDR1 as SEHNR and CDR2 as FQNEAQ (reference sequence). The CDR3 loop is CASSLGGSRTDTQYF. CDR3 sequence (DNA): TGTGCCAGCAGCTTAGGTGGGAGCCGCACAGATACGCAGTATTTT.

This rearrangement joins TRBV11-3 to TRBJ2-4; possible D gene TRBD1, 6 bases. Germline V gene lookup returns CDR1 SGHNT and CDR2 YENEEA. Deletions cut 5 bases from V and 4 bases from J, with 18 bases between. The CDR3 is 16 amino acids. CDR3 loop: CASSPKNTGWKNIQYF. CDR3 coding DNA: TGTGCCAGCAGCCCGAAGAACACAGGGTGGAAAAACATTCAGTACTTC.

The chain employs TRBV2 and TRBJ1-3, with D possibly being TRBD1 (6 bases). V dropped 8 bases and J dropped 2 bases, with 25 bases sitting between them. The CDR3 totals 18 residues. CDR1 SNHLY and CDR2 FYNNEI come from the germline V gene. The chain's CDR3 is CASFFTGQGVKTGNTIYF. CDR3 nucleotide sequence: TGTGCCAGCTTCTTCACAGGGCAGGGCGTTAAGACTGGAAACACCATATATTTT.

The chain combines TRBV14 with TRBJ2-2; 12 nucleotides align to TRBD2. From germline, CDR1 is SGHDN and CDR2 FVKESK. V gave up 4 bases and J gave up 5 bases; unmatched junction bases: 5. This CDR3 spans 16 amino acids. In DNA form, the CDR3 reads TGTGCCAGCAGCCGGTGGACTAGCGGGATTACCGGGGAGCTGTTTTTT. Its translation is CASSRWTSGITGELFF.

This sequence joins TRBV7-2 and TRBJ1-2; tentatively, D is TRBD1 (6 bases). The CDR3 consists of 15 residues. Trimming removed 5 bases from V and 4 bases from J, with 17 bases in between. Germline CDR1 reads SGHTA; CDR2 reads FQGNSA. The CDR3 loop is CASSPPGGPGYGYTF. In DNA, the CDR3 is TGTGCCAGCAGCCCCCCCGGGGGGCCGGGCTATGGCTACACCTTC.

V is TRBV10-3 and J is TRBJ2-3, with D perhaps TRBD1 (6 bases). V lost 3 bases and J 4 bases, leaving 11 bases between the germline ends. This CDR3 is 14 amino acids long. Germline V gene data show CDR1 as ENHRY and CDR2 as SYGVKD. Here the CDR3 DNA reads TGTGCCATCAGTGATCCAGGGGCAGCAGATACGCAGTATTTT. Its translation: CAISDPGAADTQYF.